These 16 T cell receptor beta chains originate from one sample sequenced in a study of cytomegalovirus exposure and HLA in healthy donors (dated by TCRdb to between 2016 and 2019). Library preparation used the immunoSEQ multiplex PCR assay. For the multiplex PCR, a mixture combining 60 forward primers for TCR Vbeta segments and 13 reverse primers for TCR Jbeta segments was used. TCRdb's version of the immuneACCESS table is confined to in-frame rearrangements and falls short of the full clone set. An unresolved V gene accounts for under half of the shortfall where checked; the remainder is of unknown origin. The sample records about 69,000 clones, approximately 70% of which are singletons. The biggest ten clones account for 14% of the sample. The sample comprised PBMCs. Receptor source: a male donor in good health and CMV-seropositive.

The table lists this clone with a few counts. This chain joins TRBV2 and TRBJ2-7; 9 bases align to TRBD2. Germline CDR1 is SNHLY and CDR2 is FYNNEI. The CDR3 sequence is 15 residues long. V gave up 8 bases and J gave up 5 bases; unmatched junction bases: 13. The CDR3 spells CASCSGGHRGDEQYF. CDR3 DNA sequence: TGTGCCAGCTGTAGCGGGGGCCATCGTGGAGACGAGCAGTACTTC.

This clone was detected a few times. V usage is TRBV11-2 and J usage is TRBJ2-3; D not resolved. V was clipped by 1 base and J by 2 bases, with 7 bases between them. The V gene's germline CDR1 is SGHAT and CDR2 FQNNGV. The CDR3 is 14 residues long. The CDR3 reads CASSLALYTDTQYF. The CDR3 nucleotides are TGTGCCAGCAGCTTAGCCCTTTACACAGATACGCAGTATTTT.

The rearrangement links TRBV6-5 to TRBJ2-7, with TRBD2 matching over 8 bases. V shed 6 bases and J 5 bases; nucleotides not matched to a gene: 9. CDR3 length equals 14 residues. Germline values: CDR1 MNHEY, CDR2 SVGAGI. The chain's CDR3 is CASRGREGRNEQYF. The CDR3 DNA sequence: TGTGCCAGCAGAGGTCGGGAGGGCCGGAACGAGCAGTACTTC.

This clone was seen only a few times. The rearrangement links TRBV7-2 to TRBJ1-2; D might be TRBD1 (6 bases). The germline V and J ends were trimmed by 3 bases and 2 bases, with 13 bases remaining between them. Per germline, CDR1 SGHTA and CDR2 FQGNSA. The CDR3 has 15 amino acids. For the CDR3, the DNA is TGTGCCAGCAGCTTTTTGACCGGGACAAACTATGGCTACACCTTC. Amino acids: CASSFLTGTNYGYTF.

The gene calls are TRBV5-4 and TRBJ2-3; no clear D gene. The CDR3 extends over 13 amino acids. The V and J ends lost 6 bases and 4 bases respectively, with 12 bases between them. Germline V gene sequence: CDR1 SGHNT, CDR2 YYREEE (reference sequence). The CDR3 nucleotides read TGTGCCAGCATGGAGCCTCCCGCAGATACGCAGTATTTT. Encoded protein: CASMEPPADTQYF. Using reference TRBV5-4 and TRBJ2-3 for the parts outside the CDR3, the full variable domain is ETGVTQSPTHLIKTRGQQVTLRCSSQSGHNTVSWYQQALGQGPQFIFQYYREEENGRGNFPPRFSGLQFPNYSSELNVNALELDDSALYLCASMEPPADTQYFGPGTRLTVL.

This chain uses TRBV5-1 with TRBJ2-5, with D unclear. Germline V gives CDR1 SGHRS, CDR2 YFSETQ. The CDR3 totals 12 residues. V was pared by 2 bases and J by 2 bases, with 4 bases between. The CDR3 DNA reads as TGCGCCAGCAGCTTCGGTCAAGAGACCCAGTACTTC. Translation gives CASSFGQETQYF.

The CDR3 sequence: CASSLGLAGYYEQYF. The CDR3, as DNA: TGTGCCAGCAGCTTGGGACTAGCGGGATACTACGAGCAGTACTTC. The rearrangement joins TRBV5-4 to TRBJ2-5; 11 bases map to TRBD2. The DNA end lines up better with TRBJ2-7; the J call may be wrong. The CDR3 sequence is 15 residues long. Germline assignment: CDR1 SGHNT and CDR2 YYREEE (reference sequence).

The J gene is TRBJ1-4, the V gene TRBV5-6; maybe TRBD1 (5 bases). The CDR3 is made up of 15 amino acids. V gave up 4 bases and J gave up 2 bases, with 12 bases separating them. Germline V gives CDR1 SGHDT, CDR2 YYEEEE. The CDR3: CASSRRVGTNEKLFF. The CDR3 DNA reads TGTGCCAGCAGCCGCAGGGTCGGGACTAATGAAAAACTGTTTTTT.

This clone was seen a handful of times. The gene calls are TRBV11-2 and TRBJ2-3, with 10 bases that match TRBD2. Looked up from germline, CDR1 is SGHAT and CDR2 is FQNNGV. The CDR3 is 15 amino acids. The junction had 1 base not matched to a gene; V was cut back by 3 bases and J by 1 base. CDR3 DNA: TGTGCCAGCAGCTTCCTAGCGGGAGGCACAGATACGCAGTATTTT. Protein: CASSFLAGGTDTQYF.

The CDR3 DNA is TGTGCCAGCAGCTTATTCAATTTGGTCAGTAATGAAAAACTGTTTTTT. Translation gives CASSLFNLVSNEKLFF. The chain links TRBV7-9 to TRBJ1-4; D gene uncertain. Germline V gives CDR1 SEHNR, CDR2 FQNEAQ (reference sequence). The V and J ends lost 2 bases and 4 bases respectively, with 14 bases between them. The CDR3 consists of 16 residues. Full variable domain (rest looked up from reference TRBV7-9 and TRBJ1-4): DTGVSQNPRHKITKRGQNVTFRCDPISEHNRLYWYRQTLGQGPEFLTYFQNEAQLEKSRLLSDRFSAERPKGSFSTLEIQRTEQGDSAMYLCASSLFNLVSNEKLFFGSGTQLSVL.

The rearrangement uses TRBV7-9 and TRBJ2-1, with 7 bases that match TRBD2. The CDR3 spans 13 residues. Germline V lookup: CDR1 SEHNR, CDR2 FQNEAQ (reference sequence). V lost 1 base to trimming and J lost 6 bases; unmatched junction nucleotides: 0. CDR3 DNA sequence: TGTGCCAGCAGCTTAGGACTAGCCAATGAGCAGTTCTTC. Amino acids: CASSLGLANEQFF. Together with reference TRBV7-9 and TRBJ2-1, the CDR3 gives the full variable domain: DTGVSQNPRHKITKRGQNVTFRCDPISEHNRLYWYRQTLGQGPEFLTYFQNEAQLEKSRLLSDRFSAERPKGSFSTLEIQRTEQGDSAMYLCASSLGLANEQFFGPGTRLTVL.

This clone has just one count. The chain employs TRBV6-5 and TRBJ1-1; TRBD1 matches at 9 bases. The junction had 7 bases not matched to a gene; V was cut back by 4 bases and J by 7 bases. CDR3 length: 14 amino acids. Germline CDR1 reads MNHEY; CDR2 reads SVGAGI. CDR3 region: CASSSFTGGNEAFF. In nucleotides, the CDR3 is TGTGCCAGCAGTTCCTTTACAGGGGGCAATGAAGCTTTCTTT.

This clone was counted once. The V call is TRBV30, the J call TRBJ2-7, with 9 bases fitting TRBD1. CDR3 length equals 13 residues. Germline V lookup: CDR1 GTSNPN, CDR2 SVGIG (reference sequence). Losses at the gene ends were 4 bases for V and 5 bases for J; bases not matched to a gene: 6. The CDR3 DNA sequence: TGTGCCTGGAAGATACAGGGGGCCAACGAGCAGTACTTC. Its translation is CAWKIQGANEQYF. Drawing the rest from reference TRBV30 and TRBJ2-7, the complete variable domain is SQTIHQWPATLVQPVGSPLSLECTVEGTSNPNLYWYRQAAGRGLQLLFYSVGIGQISSEVPQNLSASRPQDRQFILSSKKLLLSDSGFYLCAWKIQGANEQYFGPGTRLTVT.

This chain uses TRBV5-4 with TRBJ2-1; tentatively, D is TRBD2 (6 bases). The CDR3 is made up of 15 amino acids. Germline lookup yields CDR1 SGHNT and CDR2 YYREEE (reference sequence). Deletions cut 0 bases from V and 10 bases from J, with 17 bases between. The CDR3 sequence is CASSLGQGGWNEQFF. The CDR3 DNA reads TGTGCCAGCAGCTTGGGGCAGGGAGGCTGGAACGAGCAGTTCTTC.

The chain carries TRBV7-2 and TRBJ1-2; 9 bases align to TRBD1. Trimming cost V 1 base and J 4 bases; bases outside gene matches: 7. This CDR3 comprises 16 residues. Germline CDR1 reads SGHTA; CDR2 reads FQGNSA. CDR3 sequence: CASSLGQTGGLYGYTF. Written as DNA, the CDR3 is TGTGCCAGCAGCTTAGGCCAGACAGGGGGTCTCTATGGCTACACCTTC.

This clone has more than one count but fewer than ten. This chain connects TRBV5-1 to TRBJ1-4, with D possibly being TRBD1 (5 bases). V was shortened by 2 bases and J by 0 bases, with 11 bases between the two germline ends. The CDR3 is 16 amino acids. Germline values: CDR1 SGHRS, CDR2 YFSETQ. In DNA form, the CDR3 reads TGCGCCAGCAGCTTAGGACACTACACAACTAATGAAAAACTGTTTTTT. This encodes CASSLGHYTTNEKLFF.